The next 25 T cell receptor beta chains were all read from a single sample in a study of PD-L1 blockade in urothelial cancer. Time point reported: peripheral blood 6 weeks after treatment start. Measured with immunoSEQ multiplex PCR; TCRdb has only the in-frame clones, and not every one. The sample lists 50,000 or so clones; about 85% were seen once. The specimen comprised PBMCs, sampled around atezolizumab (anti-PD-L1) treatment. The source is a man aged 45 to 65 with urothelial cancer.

For the CDR3, the DNA is TGTGCCAGCAGCGTAGGGGGCGGGAGTGGGAATGAGCAGTTCTTC. Translating gives CASSVGGGSGNEQFF. The chain is built from TRBV9 and TRBJ2-1, with 7 positions matching TRBD2. The CDR3 contains 15 residues. The V and J ends lost 0 bases and 7 bases, in that order; junction bases with no gene match: 7. The germline V gene encodes CDR1 SGDLS and CDR2 YYNGEE.

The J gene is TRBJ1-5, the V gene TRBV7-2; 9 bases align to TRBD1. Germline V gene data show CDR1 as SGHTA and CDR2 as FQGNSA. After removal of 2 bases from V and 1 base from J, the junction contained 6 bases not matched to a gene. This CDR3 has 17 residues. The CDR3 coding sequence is TGTGCCAGCAGCTTAAGGGGGACAGGGATGAGCAATCAGCCCCAGCATTTT. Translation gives CASSLRGTGMSNQPQHF.

CDR3 nucleotides: TGTGCCAGCTCGTACGGGACAGCTAATCAGCCCCAGCATTTT. It yields the protein CASSYGTANQPQHF. The chain recombines TRBV18 with TRBJ1-5; TRBD1 aligns across 7 bases. Germline V CDR1 and CDR2: KGHSH, LQKENI. The CDR3 has 14 residues. Trimming cost V 6 bases and J 4 bases; bases outside gene matches: 6.

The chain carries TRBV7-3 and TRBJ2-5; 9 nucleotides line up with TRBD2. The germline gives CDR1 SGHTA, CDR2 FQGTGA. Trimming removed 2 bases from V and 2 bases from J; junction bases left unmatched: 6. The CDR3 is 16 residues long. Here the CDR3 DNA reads TGTGCCAGCAGCTTATCTGGCGGGGGGGGACAAGAGACCCAGTACTTC. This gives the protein CASSLSGGGGQETQYF.

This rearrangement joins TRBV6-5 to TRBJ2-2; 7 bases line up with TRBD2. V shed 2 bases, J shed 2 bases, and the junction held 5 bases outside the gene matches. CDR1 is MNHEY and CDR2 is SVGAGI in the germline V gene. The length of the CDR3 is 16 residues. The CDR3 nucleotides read TGTGCCAGCAGTTACGGGCTAGCGGTAAACACCGGGGAGCTGTTTTTT. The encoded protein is CASSYGLAVNTGELFF.

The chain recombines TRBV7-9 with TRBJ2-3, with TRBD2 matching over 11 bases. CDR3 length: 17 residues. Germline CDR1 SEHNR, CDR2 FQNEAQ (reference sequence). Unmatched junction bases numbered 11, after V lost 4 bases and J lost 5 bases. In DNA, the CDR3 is TGTGCCAGCAGCTCAGCCGTAGCGGGGGGGTTGAGAGATACGCAGTATTTT. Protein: CASSSAVAGGLRDTQYF.

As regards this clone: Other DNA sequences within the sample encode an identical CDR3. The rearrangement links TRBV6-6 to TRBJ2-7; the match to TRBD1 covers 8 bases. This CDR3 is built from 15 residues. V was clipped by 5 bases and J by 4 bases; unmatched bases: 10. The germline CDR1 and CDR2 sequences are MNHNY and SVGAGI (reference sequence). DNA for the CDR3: TGTGCCAGCAGTCCCCGTCAGGGGGCGGCGTACGAGCAGTACTTC. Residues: CASSPRQGAAYEQYF.

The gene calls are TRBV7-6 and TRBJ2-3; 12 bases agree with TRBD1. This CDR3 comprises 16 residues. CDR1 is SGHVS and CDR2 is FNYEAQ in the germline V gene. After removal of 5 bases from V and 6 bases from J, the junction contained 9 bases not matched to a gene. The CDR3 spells CASSPSRDRGLDTQYF. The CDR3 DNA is TGTGCCAGCAGCCCCAGCCGGGACAGGGGGCTCGATACGCAGTATTTT.

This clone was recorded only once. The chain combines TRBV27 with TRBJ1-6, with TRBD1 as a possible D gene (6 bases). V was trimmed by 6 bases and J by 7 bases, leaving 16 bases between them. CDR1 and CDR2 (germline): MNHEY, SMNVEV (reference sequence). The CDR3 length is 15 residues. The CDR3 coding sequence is TGTGCCAGCAGAGCCAACGGCAGGGGAAATTCACCCCTCCACTTT. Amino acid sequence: CASRANGRGNSPLHF.

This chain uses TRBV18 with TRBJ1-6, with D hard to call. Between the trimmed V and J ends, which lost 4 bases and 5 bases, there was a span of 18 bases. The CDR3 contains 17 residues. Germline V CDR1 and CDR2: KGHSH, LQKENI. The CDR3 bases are TGTGCCAGCTCACGGGCGAGGGTCGGCAATAATAATTCACCCCTCCACTTT. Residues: CASSRARVGNNNSPLHF.

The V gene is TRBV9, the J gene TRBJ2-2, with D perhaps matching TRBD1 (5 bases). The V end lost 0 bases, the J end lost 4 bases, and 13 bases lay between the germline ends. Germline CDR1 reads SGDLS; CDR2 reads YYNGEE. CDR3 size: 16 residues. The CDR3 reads CASSVGWTPVTGELFF. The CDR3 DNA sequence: TGTGCCAGCAGCGTAGGTTGGACACCTGTCACCGGGGAGCTGTTTTTT.

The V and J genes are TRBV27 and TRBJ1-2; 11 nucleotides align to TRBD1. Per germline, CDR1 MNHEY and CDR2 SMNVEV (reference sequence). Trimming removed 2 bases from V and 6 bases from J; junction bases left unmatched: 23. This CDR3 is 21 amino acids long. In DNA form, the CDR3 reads TGTGCCAGCAGTTTAAACCGAGGATTTGTGAGGACAGGGGGCTTTGGAGATGGCTACACCTTC. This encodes CASSLNRGFVRTGGFGDGYTF.

The CDR3 bases are TGTGCTAGTGGTTTGGTTGGGGTAGCGGGGGTTGAGCAGTTCTTC. It codes for CASGLVGVAGVEQFF. The J gene is TRBJ2-1, the V gene TRBV12-5, with 9 positions matching TRBD2. Germline assignment: CDR1 LGHNT and CDR2 FRNRAP. This CDR3 region has 15 residues. Germline trimming cut 0 bases from V and 9 bases from J; bases unmatched to any gene: 6. The variable domain in full, completed from reference TRBV12-5 and TRBJ2-1, reads DARVTQTPRHKVTEMGQEVTMRCQPILGHNTVFWYRQTMMQGLELLAYFRNRAPLDDSGMPKDRFSAEMPDATLATLKIQPSEPRDSAVYFCASGLVGVAGVEQFFGPGTRLTVL.

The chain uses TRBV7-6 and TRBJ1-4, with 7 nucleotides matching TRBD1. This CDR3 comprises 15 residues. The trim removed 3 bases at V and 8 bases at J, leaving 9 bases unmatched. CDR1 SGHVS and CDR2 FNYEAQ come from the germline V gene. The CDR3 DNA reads TGTGCCAGCAGCTTGAACAGGGGTTCAGGCGAAAAACTGTTTTTT. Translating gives CASSLNRGSGEKLFF.

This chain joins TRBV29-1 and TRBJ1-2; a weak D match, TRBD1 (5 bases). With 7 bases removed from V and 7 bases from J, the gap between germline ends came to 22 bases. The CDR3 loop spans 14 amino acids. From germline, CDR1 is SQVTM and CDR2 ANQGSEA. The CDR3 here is CSGGGSTGSGGYTF. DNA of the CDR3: TGCAGCGGAGGAGGGAGTACAGGAAGTGGTGGCTACACCTTC.

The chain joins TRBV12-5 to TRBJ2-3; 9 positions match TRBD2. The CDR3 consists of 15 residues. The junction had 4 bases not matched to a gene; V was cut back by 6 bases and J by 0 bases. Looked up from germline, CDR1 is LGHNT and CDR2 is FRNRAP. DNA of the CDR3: TGTGCTAGTGGCAGCGGGGGGCCTAGCACAGATACGCAGTATTTT. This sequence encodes CASGSGGPSTDTQYF.

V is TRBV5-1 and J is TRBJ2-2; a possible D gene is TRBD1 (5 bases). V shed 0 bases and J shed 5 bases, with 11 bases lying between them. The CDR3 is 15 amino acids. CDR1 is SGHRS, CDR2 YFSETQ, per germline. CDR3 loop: CASSLEQGATGELFF. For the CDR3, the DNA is TGCGCCAGCAGCTTGGAGCAGGGTGCAACCGGGGAGCTGTTTTTT.

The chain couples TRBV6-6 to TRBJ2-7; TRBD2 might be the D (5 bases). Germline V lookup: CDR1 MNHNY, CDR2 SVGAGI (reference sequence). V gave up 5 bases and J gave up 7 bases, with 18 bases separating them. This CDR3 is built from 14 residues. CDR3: CASSRSQWEREQYF. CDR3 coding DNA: TGTGCCAGCAGTCGGAGCCAATGGGAGAGGGAGCAGTACTTC.

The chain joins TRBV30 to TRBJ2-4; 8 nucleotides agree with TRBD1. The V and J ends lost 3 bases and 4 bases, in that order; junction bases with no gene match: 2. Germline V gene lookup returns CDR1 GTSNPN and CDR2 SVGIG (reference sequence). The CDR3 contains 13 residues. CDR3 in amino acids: CAWSRDRKNIQYF. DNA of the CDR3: TGTGCCTGGAGCCGGGACAGGAAAAACATTCAGTACTTC.

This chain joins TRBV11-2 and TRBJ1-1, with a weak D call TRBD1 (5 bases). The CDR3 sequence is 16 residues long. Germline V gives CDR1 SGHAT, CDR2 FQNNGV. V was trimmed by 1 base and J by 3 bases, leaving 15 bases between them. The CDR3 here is CASSLAAGRVYTEAFF. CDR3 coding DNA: TGTGCCAGCAGCTTAGCAGCGGGCAGGGTTTACACTGAAGCTTTCTTT.

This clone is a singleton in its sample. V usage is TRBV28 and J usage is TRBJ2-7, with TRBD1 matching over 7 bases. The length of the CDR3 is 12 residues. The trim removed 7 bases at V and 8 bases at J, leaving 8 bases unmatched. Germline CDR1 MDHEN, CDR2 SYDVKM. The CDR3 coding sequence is TGTGCCAGCACCTATACAGGGGCGCAGCAGTACTTC. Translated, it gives CASTYTGAQQYF.

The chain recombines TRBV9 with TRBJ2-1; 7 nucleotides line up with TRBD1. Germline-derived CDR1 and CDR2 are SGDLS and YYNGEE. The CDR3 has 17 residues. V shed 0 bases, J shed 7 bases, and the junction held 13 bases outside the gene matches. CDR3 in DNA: TGTGCCAGCAGCGTAGAGTGGTCCGGCAGGGGGTGGAATGAGCAGTTCTTC. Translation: CASSVEWSGRGWNEQFF.

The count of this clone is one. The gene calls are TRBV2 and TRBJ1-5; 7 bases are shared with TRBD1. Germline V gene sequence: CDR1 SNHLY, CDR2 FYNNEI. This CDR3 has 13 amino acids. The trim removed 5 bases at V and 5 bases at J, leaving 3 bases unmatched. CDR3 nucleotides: TGTGCCAGCAGTTCCACAGGGGATCAGCCCCAGCATTTT. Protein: CASSSTGDQPQHF.

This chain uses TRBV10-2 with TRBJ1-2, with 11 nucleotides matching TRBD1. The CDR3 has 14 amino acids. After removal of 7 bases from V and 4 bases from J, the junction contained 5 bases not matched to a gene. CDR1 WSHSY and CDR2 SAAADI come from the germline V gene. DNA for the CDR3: TGCGCCAGCAAGCGGACAGGGGGCTCCTATGGCTACACCTTC. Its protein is CASKRTGGSYGYTF.

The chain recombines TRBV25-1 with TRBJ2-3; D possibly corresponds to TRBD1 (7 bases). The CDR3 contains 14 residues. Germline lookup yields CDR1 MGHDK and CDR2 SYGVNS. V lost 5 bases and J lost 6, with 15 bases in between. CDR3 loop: CASSTAGGRDTQYF. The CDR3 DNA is TGTGCCAGCAGTACGGCAGGGGGGCGGGATACGCAGTATTTT.